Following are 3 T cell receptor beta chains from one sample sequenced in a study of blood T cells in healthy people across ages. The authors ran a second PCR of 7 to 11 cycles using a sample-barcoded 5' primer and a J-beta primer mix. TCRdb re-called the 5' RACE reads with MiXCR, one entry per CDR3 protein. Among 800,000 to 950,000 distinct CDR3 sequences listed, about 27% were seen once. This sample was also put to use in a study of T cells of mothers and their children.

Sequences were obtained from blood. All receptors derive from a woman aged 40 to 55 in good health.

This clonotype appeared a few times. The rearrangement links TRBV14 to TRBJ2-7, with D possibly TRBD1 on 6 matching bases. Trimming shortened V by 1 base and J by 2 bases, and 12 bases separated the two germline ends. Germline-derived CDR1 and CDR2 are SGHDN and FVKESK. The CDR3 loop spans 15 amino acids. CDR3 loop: CASSQGLQGTYEQYF. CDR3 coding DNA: TGTGCCAGCAGCCAAGGTTTACAGGGTACCTACGAGCAGTACTTC.

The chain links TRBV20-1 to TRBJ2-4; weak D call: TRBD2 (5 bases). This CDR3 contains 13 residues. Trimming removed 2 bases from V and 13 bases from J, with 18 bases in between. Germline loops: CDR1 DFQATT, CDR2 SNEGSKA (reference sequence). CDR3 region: CSARSQTIEKQYF. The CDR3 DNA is TGCAGTGCTAGAAGCCAGACTATCGAGAAGCAGTACTTC.

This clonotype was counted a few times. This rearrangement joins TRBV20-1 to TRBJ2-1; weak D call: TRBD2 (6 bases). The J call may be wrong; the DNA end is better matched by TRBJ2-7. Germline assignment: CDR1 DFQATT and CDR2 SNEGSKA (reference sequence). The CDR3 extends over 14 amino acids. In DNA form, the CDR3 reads TGCAGTGCTAGTTTCGGGAGCTCCTACAATGAGCAGTACTTC. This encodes CSASFGSSYNEQYF.